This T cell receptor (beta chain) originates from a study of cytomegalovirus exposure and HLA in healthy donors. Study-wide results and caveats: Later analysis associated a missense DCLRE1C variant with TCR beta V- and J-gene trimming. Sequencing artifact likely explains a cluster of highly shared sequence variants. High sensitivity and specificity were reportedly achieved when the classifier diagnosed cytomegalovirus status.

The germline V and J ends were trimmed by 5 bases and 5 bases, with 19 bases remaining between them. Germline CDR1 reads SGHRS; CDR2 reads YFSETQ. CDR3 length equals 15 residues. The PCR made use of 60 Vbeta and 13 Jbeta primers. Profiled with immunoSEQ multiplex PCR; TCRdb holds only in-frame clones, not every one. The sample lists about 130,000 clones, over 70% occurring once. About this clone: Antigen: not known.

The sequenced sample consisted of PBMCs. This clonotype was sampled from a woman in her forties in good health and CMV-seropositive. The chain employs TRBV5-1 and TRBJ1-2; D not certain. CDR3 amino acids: CASSRSGDPQYGYTF. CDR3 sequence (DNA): TGCGCCAGCAGTCGGAGCGGCGACCCACAATATGGCTACACCTTC.